This record looks at one TCR beta chain sequence and its context. The data were taken from a study of OX40 agonist ivuxolimab in advanced cancers. Study overall: With a range of roughly 20 to 85, age averaged approximately 60 years, and 75% to 90% were male. In three patients, partial responses were observed, one with hepatocellular carcinoma and two with cutaneous melanoma.

Sequencing used immunoSEQ multiplex PCR; TCRdb keeps in-frame clones, though not all of them. The sample has around 49,000 clones; about three quarters are singletons. Germline CDR1 is SGHTA and CDR2 is FQGNSA. There are 14 residues in the CDR3. Trimming pared 2 bases from V and 1 base from J, leaving 8 bases between. The material was CD4+ or CD8+ T cells sorted from blood, obtained in a trial of the OX40 agonist ivuxolimab. The sequence was obtained from an adult with an advanced solid tumor such as melanoma, head and neck, liver or kidney cancer. The chain employs TRBV7-2 and TRBJ1-1; D is unclear. The CDR3 here is CASSLNSWNTEAFF. DNA for the CDR3: TGTGCCAGCAGCTTAAACAGCTGGAACACTGAAGCTTTCTTT.